This T cell receptor beta chain was recorded in a study of T cells expressing NK-cell markers. Following a re-call of the 5' RACE reads, TCRdb has one entry per CDR3 protein and lacks DNA. This sample lists about 260,000 distinct CDR3 sequences; its ten largest clones have roughly 4.2%. The CDR3 runs 14 residues. Input material: blood T cells: a sorted CD56 or NKG2C T cell subset, CD4+ or CD8+ T cells, or bulk PBMC T cells (not recorded which). This receptor was obtained from a woman between 18 and 70 years old in good health. The chain is built from TRBV12-3 or TRBV12-4 and TRBJ2-7; TCRdb returns TRBD2, unconfirmable since there is no DNA. CDR3 protein: CASSSLLSSDEQYF.